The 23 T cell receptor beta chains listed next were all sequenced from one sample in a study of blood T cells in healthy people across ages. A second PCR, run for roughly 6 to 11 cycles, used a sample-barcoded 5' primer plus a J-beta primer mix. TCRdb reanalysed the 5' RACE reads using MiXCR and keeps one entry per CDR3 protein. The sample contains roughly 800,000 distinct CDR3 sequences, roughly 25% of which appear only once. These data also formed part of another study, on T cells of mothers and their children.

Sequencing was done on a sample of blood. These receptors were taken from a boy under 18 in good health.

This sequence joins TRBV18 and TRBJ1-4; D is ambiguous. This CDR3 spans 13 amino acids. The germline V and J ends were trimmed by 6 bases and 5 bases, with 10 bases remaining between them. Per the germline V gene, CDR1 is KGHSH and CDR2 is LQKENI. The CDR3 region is CASSPDQNEKLFF. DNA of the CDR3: TGTGCCAGCTCGCCAGACCAGAATGAAAAACTGTTTTTT.

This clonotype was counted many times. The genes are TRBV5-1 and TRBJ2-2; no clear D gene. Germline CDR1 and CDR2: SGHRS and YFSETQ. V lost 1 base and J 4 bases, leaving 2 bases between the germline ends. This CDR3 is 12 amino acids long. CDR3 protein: CASSLFTGELFF. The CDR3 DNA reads TGCGCCAGCAGCTTGTTCACCGGGGAGCTGTTTTTT.

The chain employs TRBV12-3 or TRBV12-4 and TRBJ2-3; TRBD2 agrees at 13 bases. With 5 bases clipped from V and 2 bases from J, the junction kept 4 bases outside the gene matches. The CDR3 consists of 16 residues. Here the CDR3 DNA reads TGTGCCAGCAGTCCTACTAGCGGGGGGGTCACAGATACGCAGTATTTT. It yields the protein CASSPTSGGVTDTQYF.

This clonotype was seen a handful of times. The DNA of the CDR3 is TGCAGTGCTAGAGATCATAGGGTAGGGGGTGAGCAGTTCTTC. This gives the protein CSARDHRVGGEQFF. The genes are TRBV20-1 and TRBJ2-5; possible D gene TRBD1, 6 bases. The DNA end lines up better with TRBJ2-1; the J call may be wrong. The CDR3 totals 14 residues. Germline CDR1 is DFQATT and CDR2 is SNEGSKA (reference sequence).

The CDR3: CASSPRTGKNYGYTF. The CDR3 region has the DNA TGTGCCAGCAGCCCGAGGACAGGGAAGAACTATGGCTACACCTTC. The chain couples TRBV9 to TRBJ1-2, with 8 bases that match TRBD1. The CDR3 sequence is 15 residues long. The trim removed 4 bases at V and 2 bases at J, leaving 7 bases unmatched. The germline CDR1 and CDR2 sequences are SGDLS and YYNGEE.

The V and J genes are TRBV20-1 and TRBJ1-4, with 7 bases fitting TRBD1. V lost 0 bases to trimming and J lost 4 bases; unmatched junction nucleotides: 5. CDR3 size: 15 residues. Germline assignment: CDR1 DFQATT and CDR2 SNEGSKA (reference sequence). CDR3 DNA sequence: TGCAGTGCTAGAGAACAACAGGGGCGTAATGAAAAACTGTTTTTT. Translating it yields CSAREQQGRNEKLFF.

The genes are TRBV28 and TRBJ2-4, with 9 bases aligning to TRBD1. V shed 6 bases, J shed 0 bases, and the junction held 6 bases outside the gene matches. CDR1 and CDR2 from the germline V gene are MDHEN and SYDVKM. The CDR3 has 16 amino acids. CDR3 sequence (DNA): TGTGCCAGCAGCCTAACAGGGGGCCTAGCCAAAAACATTCAGTACTTC. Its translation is CASSLTGGLAKNIQYF.

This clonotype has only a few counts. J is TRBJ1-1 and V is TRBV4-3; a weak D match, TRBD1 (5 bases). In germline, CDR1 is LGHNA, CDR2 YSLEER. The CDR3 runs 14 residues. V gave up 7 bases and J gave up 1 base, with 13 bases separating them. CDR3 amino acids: CASNPGHPNTEAFF. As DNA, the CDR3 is TGCGCCAGCAACCCAGGACACCCGAACACTGAAGCTTTCTTT.

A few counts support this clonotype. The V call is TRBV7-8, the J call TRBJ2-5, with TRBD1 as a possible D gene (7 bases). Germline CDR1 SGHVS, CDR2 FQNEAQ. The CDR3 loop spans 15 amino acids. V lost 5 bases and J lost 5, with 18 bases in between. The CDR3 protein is CASSRVGGGRETQYF. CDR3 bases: TGTGCCAGCAGCCGGGTAGGAGGGGGCCGGGAGACCCAGTACTTC.

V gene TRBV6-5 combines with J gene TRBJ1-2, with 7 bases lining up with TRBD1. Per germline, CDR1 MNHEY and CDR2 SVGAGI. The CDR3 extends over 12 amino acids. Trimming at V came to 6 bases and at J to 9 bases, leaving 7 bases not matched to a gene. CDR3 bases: TGTGCCAGCAGCAGACAGGGAAGTAGCTACACCTTC. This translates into CASSRQGSSYTF.

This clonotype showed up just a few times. CDR3 DNA sequence: TGTGCCAGCAGCTTCACAGGGGCAGGGGAGACCCAGTACTTC. Amino acid sequence: CASSFTGAGETQYF. J is TRBJ2-5 and V is TRBV7-9; TRBD1 matches 7 bases. The CDR3 covers 14 residues. CDR1 is SEHNR and CDR2 is FQNEAQ in the germline V gene (reference sequence). The V segment lost 3 bases and the J segment 5 bases; nucleotides outside the gene matches: 6.

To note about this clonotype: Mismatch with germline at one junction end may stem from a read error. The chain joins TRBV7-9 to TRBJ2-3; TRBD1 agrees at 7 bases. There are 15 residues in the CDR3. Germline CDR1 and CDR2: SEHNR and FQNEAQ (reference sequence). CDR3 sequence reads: CASNLNRGPTDTQYF. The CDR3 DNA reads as TGTGCCAGCAACTTAAACAGGGGCCCCACAGATACGCAGTATTTT.

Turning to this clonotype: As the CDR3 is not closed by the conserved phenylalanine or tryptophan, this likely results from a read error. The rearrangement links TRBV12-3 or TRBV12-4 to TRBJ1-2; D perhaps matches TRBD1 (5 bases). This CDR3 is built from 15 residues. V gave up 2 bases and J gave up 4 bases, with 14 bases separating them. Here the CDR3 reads CASSLSDSYIYGYTL. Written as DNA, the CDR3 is TGTGCCAGCAGTTTATCCGACAGTTACATCTATGGCTACACCCTC.

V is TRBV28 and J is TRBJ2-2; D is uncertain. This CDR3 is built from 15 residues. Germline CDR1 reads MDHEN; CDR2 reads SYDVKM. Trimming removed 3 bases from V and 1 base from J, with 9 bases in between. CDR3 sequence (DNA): TGTGCCAGCAGTTTCGGGTCAGGGAACACCGGGGAGCTGTTTTTT. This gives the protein CASSFGSGNTGELFF.

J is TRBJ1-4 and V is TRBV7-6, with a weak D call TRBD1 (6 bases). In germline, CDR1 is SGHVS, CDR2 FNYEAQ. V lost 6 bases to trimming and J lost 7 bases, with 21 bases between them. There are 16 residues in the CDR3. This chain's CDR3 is CASRPITGWSSEKLFF. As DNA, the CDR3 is TGTGCCAGCAGACCAATCACAGGGTGGAGCAGTGAAAAACTGTTTTTT.

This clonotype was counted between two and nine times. As DNA, the CDR3 is TGTGCCAGCAGTTGGCGGGATTCATTCCCCGAGCAGTACTTC. It specifies CASSWRDSFPEQYF. V usage is TRBV28 and J usage is TRBJ2-7, with D possibly being TRBD2 (6 bases). Trimming removed 4 bases from V and 6 bases from J, with 16 bases in between. Looked up from germline, CDR1 is MDHEN and CDR2 is SYDVKM. CDR3 length: 14 residues.

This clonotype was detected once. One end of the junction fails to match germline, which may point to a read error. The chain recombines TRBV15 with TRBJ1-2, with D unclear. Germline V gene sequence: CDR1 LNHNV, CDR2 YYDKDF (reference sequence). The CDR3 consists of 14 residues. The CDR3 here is CGTSHASGAGGYTF. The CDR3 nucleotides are TGTGGCACCAGCCATGCATCCGGTGCAGGAGGCTACACCTTC. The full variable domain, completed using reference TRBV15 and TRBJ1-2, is DAMVIQNPRYQVTQFGKPVTLSCSQTLNHNVMYWYQQKSSQAPKLLFHYYDKDFNNEADTPDNFQSRRPNTSFCFLDIRSPGLGDTAMYLCGTSHASGAGGYTFGSGTRLTVV.

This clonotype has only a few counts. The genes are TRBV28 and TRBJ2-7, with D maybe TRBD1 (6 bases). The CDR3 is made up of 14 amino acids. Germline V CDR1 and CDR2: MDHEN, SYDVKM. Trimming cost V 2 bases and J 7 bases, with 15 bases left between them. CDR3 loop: CASSLNRANGEQYF. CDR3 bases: TGTGCCAGCAGTTTAAACAGGGCCAACGGGGAGCAGTACTTC.

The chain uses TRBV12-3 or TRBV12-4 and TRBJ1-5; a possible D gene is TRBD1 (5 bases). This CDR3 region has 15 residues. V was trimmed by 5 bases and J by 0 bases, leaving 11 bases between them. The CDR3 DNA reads TGTGCCAGCAGTCCTGGGGACTATAGCAATCAGCCCCAGCATTTT. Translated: CASSPGDYSNQPQHF.

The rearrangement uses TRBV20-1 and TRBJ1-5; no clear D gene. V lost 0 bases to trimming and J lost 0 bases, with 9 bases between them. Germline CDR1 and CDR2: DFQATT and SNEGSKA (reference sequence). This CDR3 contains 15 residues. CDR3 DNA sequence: TGCAGTGCTAGAGAGTTGGGAAATAGCAATCAGCCCCAGCATTTT. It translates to CSARELGNSNQPQHF.

The CDR3: CASSTIRQGSETQYF. Here the CDR3 DNA reads TGTGCCAGCAGCACCATCAGACAGGGGTCGGAGACCCAGTACTTC. The rearrangement joins TRBV11-2 to TRBJ2-5; 8 nucleotides align to TRBD1. The CDR3 loop spans 15 amino acids. Trimming at V came to 5 bases and at J to 5 bases, leaving 10 bases not matched to a gene. The germline CDR1 and CDR2 sequences are SGHAT and FQNNGV. Looking up the rest from reference TRBV11-2 and TRBJ2-5 gives the full variable domain: EAGVAQSPRYKIIEKRQSVAFWCNPISGHATLYWYQQILGQGPKLLIQFQNNGVVDDSQLPKDRFSAERLKGVDSTLKIQPAKLEDSAVYLCASSTIRQGSETQYFGPGTRLLVL.

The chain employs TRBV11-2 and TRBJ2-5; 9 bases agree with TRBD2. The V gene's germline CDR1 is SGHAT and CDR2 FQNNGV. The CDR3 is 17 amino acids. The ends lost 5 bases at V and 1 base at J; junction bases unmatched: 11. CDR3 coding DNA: TGTGCCAGCAGCCGCCGGACTAGCGCGTCGCTCCAAGAGACCCAGTACTTC. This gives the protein CASSRRTSASLQETQYF. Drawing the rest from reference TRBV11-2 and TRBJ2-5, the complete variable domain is EAGVAQSPRYKIIEKRQSVAFWCNPISGHATLYWYQQILGQGPKLLIQFQNNGVVDDSQLPKDRFSAERLKGVDSTLKIQPAKLEDSAVYLCASSRRTSASLQETQYFGPGTRLLVL.

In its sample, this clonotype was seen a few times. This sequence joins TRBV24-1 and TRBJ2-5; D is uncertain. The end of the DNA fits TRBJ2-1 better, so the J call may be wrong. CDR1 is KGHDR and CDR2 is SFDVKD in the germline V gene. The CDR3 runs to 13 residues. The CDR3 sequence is CATSDELGGGQFF. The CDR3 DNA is TGTGCCACCAGTGATGAACTCGGCGGCGGGCAGTTCTTC.